Included here is one TCR beta chain sequence, with context. The target antigen is unknown. Expansion of antigen-specific CD4+ T cells with viral peptide pools was carried out by the ViraFEST assay before sequencing. CD4+ T cell isolation took place after approximately ten days of culture. Neither prior SARS-CoV-2 infection nor positive nucleocapsid antibodies were present in the vaccine recipients. Each culture well received some 2.2 million PBMC. These cells were then cultured in IMDM with about 9.1 IU/ml IL-2 and 9.5 to 10 ug/ml peptides. The data were taken from a study of vaccination effects on CD4 cells after COVID-19. Whole-study context: Either the mRNA-1273 or the BNT162b2 vaccine was given to participants as two doses. Whole-study results and caveats: The study, lacking early post-infection timepoints, had few convalescent patients. By a late point after vaccination, infection- and vaccine-induced clones had shrunk markedly through clonal contraction.

This CDR3 contains 15 residues. CDR1 and CDR2 (germline): MNHEY, SVGEGT. With V trimmed by 6 bases and J by 10 bases, 8 bases remained unmatched. The method was immunoSEQ multiplex PCR; TCRdb's version includes in-frame clones alone and lacks a portion of them. Of around 25,000 clones listed, 72% are singletons. The sequence derives from a human donor who received a COVID-19 vaccine. V is TRBV6-2 or TRBV6-3 and J is TRBJ2-1; 14 bases agree with TRBD2. The input for sequencing was CD4+ T cells from PBMCs cultured with SARS-CoV-2 spike peptides, taken before COVID-19 vaccination. The CDR3 loop is CASSTGTSGREEQFF. DNA of the CDR3: TGTGCCAGCAGCACCGGGACTAGCGGGAGAGAAGAGCAGTTCTTC.